This entry features one T cell receptor beta chain sequence. The antigen it binds to is not known. Per-base qualities were not stored, and no clone one base away is much larger. Reading from cysteine to phenylalanine, the CDR3 counts 16 amino acids. Only the CDR3 DNA is retained, 48 bases long and in frame from the first base. CDR1 is given as MDHEN and CDR2 as SYDVKM, both from the germline V gene. After removal of 7 bases from V and 4 bases from J, the junction retains 13 bases not matched to a gene. The time point label of this sample denotes: newly diagnosed, previously untreated cHL patient sample. To serve as a comparison group for the relapsed/refractory trial patients, PBMCs were sequenced from patients with newly diagnosed, previously untreated classical Hodgkin lymphoma. Peripheral blood was collected in 8 mL Vacutainer Cell Preparation Tubes, from which PBMCs were isolated by centrifugation and then cryopreserved.

Genomic DNA was extracted with the Qiagen DNeasy kit from unsorted PBMCs and from negatively selected CD4+ and CD8+ fractions. Using primers that anneal to V and J segments, immunoSEQ multiplex PCR amplified the TCR beta CDR3 regions. A synthetic immune receptor repertoire was used to minimize amplification bias, and remaining bias was computationally removed after sequencing. Per the source publication's procedure: Repertoire diversity was quantified as the Shannon entropy index using custom Python scripts. Unsorted, CD4+ and CD8+ repertoires were analyzed separately, except in combined analyses where CD4+ and CD8+ sequences were merged in silico. The table was pulled from immuneACCESS by TCRdb, which kept in-frame rearrangements only. Such tables lose some clones; where checked, under half of the loss comes from unresolved V genes, and the rest has no known cause. D and trimming were read from the DNA, whereas the V and J calls and clone size are those reported in that table. The sample table contains about 30,000 clones; only one count was recorded for approximately 93% of them. Together, the top ten hold about 4% of the sample.

This specimen belongs to a study of PD-1 blockade in classical Hodgkin lymphoma (TCRdb year 2020). General notes on the study: The study used TCR beta sequencing and CyTOF to define a peripheral blood immune signature of response to PD-1 blockade in classical Hodgkin lymphoma. Summary of the overall study and its limitations: Only a single clinical trial cohort was studied, and what caused the repertoire differences, possibly disease activity or prior therapy, remained undefined. Baseline TCR diversity was reported to be lower in newly diagnosed patients than in healthy donors and to be lower still in relapsed/refractory patients.

The receptor was derived from a human donor with classical Hodgkin lymphoma. Sequencing was carried out using peripheral blood mononuclear cells (PBMCs). The chain is encoded by TRBV28 joined to TRBJ2-1; 7 junctional bases match TRBD2. The CDR3 here reads CASTAGGGRPYNEQFF. The nucleotide sequence is TGTGCCAGCACTGCTGGGGGGGGACGACCTTACAATGAGCAGTTCTTC.